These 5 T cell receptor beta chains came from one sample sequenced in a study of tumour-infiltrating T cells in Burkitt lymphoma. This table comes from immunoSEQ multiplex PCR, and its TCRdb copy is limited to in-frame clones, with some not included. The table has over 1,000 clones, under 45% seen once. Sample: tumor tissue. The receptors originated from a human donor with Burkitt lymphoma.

The CDR3 spells CASSQDLWRGSYNEQFF. As DNA, the CDR3 is TGCGCCAGCAGCCAAGATCTTTGGCGGGGCTCCTACAATGAGCAGTTCTTC. V and J are TRBV4-3 and TRBJ2-1, with D possibly TRBD2 on 6 matching bases. V lost 0 bases, J lost 0 bases, and 12 bases lay in between. The germline gives CDR1 LGHNA, CDR2 YSLEER. The CDR3 has 17 residues.

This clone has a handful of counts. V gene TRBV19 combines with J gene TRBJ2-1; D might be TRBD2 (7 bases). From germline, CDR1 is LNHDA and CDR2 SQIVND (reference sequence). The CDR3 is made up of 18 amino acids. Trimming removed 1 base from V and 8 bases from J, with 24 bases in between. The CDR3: CASSIGGLLAVPGDEQFF. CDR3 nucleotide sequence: TGTGCCAGTAGTATAGGAGGTTTGCTAGCGGTACCAGGGGATGAGCAGTTCTTC. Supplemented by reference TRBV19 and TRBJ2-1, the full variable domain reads DGGITQSPKYLFRKEGQNVTLSCEQNLNHDAMYWYRQDPGQGLRLIYYSQIVNDFQKGDIAEGYSVSREKKESFPLTVTSAQKNPTAFYLCASSIGGLLAVPGDEQFFGPGTRLTVL.

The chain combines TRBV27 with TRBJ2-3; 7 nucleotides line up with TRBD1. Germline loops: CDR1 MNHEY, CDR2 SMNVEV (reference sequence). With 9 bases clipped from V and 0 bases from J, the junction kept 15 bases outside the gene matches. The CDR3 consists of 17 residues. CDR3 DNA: TGTGCCAGTAGCCTAGTACAGGGGTTTTTCAGCACAGATACGCAGTATTTT. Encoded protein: CASSLVQGFFSTDTQYF.

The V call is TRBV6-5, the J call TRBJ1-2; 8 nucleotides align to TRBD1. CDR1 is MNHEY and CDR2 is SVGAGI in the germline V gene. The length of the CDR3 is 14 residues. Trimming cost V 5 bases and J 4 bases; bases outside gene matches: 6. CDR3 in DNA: TGTGCCAGCAGTCCAGGGACAGGAATCTATGGCTACACCTTC. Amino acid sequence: CASSPGTGIYGYTF.

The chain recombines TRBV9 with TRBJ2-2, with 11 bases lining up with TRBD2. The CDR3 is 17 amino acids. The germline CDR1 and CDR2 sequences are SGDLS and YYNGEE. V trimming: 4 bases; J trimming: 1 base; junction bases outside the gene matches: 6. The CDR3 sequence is CASSFGTSGENTGELFF. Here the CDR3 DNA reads TGTGCCAGCAGCTTCGGGACTAGCGGAGAGAACACCGGGGAGCTGTTTTTT.